What follows describes a single TCR beta chain. The data originate from a study of neoadjuvant anti-PD-1 for oral cavity cancer. In the study overall: Patients without progression got a fourth dose around day 43.

The CDR3 consists of 15 residues. Germline lookup yields CDR1 SGHNT and CDR2 YYREEE (reference sequence). Trimming left V 4 bases short and J 7 bases short, with 17 bases between. Clones were read by immunoSEQ multiplex PCR, and TCRdb kept only the in-frame ones, dropping some. The repertoire includes 9,400 or so clones, 65% to 80% of them detected once, and about 7.7% sits in the top ten. The starting material was tumor tissue, obtained before nivolumab (anti-PD-1) treatment. This TCR came from a person aged 40 to 85 with oral cavity squamous cell carcinoma. This sequence joins TRBV5-4 and TRBJ1-4, with D perhaps TRBD1 (5 bases). The CDR3 loop reads CASSNPWQGVEKLFF. CDR3 bases: TGTGCCAGCAGCAACCCTTGGCAGGGTGTTGAAAAACTGTTTTTT.